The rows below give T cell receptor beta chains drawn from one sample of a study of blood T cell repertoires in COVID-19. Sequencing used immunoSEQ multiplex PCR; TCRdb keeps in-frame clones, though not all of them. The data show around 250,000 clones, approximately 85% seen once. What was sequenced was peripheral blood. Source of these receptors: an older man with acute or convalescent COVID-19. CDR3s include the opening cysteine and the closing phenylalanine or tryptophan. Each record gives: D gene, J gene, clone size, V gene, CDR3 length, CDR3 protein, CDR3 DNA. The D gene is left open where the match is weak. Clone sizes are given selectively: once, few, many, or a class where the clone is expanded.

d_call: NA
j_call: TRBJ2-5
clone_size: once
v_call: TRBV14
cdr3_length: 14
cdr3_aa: CASSQGRSGETQYF
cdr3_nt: TGTGCCAGCAGCCAGGGGAGGTCTGGGGAGACCCAGTACTTC

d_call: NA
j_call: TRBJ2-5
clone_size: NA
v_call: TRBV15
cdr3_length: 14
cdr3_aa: CATSRVQDQETQYF
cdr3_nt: TGTGCCACCAGCAGAGTCCAGGATCAAGAGACCCAGTACTTC

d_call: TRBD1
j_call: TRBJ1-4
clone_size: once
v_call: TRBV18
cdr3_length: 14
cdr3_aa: CASSQGQVNEKLFF
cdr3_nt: TGTGCCAGCTCCCAGGGACAGGTTAATGAAAAACTGTTTTTT

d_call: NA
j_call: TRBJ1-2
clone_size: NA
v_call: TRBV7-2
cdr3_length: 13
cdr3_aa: CASRWEGNYGYTF
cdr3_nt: TGTGCCAGCAGGTGGGAGGGAAACTATGGCTACACCTTC

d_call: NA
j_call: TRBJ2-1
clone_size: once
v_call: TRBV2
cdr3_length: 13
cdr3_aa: CASSEQGLSEQFF
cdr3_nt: TGTGCCAGCAGTGAACAGGGGTTGAGCGAGCAGTTCTTC

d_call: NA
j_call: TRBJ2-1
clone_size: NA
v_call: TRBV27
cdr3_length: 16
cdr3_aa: CASSSTMAALTNEQFF
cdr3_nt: TGTGCCAGCAGTTCAACTATGGCAGCTTTGACGAATGAGCAGTTCTTC

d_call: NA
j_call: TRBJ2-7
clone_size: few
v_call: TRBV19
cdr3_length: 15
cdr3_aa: CASSIGSGQHYEQYF
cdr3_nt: TGTGCCAGTAGTATAGGTAGTGGACAGCACTACGAGCAGTACTTC

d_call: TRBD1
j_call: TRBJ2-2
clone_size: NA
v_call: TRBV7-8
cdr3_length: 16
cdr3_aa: CASSLRDRGNTGELFF
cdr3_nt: TGTGCCAGCAGCCTCCGGGACAGAGGGAACACCGGGGAGCTGTTTTTT

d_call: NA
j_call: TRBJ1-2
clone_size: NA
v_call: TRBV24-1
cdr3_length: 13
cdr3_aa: CATSDFAGYGYTF
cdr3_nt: TGTGCCACCAGTGATTTTGCCGGGTATGGCTACACCTTC

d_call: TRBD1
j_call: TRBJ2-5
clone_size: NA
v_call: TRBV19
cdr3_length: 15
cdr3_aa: CASSISGTGLETQYF
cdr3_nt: TGTGCCAGTAGTATCTCCGGGACAGGGCTAGAGACCCAGTACTTC

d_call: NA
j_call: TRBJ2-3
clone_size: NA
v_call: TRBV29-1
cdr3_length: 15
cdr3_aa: CSVEDIGGARDTQYF
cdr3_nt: TGCAGCGTTGAAGATATTGGGGGGGCACGGGATACGCAGTATTTT

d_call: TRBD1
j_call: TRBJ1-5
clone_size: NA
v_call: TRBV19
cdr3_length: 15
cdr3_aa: CASTVGTGGGQPQHF
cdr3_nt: TGTGCCAGTACAGTAGGGACAGGGGGCGGGCAGCCCCAGCATTTT

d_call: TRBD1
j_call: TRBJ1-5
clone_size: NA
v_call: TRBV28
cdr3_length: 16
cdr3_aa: CASSPLGTGLWQPQHF
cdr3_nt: TGTGCCAGCAGTCCATTAGGGACAGGGTTGTGGCAGCCCCAGCATTTT

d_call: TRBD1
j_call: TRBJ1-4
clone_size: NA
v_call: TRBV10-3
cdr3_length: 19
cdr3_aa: CAISEPPGQGAPANEKLFF
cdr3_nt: TGTGCCATCAGTGAGCCGCCGGGACAGGGGGCGCCGGCTAATGAAAAACTGTTTTTT

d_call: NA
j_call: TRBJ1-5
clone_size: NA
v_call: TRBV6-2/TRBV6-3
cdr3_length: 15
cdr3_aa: CASSSTAGIGQPQHF
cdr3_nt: TGTGCCAGCAGTTCAACGGCCGGGATCGGGCAGCCCCAGCATTTT

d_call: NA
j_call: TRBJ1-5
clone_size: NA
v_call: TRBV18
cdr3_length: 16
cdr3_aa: CASSLIPGGAGQPQHF
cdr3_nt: TGTGCCAGCTCACTTATACCGGGGGGCGCGGGTCAGCCCCAGCATTTT

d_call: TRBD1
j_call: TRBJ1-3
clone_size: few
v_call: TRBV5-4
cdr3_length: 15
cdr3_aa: CASSQQGVSGNTIYF
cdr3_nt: TGTGCCAGCAGCCAGCAGGGGGTCTCTGGAAACACCATATATTTT

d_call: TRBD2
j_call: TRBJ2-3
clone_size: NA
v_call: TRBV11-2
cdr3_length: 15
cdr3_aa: CASSLAGVLTDTQYF
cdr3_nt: TGTGCCAGCAGCCTAGCGGGGGTCCTCACAGATACGCAGTATTTT

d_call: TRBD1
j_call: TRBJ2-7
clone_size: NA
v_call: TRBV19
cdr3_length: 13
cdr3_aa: CASSSRTGDEQYF
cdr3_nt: TGTGCCAGTAGTTCCAGGACAGGGGACGAGCAGTACTTC

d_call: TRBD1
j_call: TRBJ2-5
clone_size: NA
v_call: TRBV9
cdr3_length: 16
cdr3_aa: CASSMTGTGAGETQYF
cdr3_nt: TGTGCCAGCAGCATGACCGGGACAGGGGCCGGGGAGACCCAGTACTTC

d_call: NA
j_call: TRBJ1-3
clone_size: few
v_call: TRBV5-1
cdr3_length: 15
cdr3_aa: CASSLGTNSGNTIYF
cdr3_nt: TGCGCCAGCAGCTTGGGGACAAACTCTGGAAACACCATATATTTT

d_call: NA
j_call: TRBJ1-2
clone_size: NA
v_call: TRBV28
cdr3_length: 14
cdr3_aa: CASIAGAGNYGYTF
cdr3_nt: TGTGCCAGCATCGCGGGGGCCGGAAACTATGGCTACACCTTC

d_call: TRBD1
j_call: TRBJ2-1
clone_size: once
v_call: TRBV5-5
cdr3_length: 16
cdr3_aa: CASSLPGQGTYNEQFF
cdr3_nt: TGTGCCAGCAGCCTACCGGGACAGGGGACTTACAATGAGCAGTTCTTC

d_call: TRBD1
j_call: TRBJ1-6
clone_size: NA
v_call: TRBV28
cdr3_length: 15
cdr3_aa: CATRTGSSYNSPLHF
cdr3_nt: TGTGCCACCCGGACAGGCAGCTCCTATAATTCACCCCTCCACTTT

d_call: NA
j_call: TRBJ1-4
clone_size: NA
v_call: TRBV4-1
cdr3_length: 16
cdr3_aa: CASSARKQEFNEKLFF
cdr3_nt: TGCGCCAGCAGCGCCCGAAAACAGGAGTTTAATGAAAAACTGTTTTTT

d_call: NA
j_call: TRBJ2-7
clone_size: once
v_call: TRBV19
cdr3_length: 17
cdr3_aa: CASSISLYSTSIYEQYF
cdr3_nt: TGTGCCAGTAGTATATCATTATACTCCACCTCCATTTACGAGCAGTACTTC

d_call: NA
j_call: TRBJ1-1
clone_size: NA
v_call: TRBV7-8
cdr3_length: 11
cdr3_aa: CASSIDRKAFF
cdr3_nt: TGTGCCAGCAGCATTGACAGGAAAGCTTTCTTT

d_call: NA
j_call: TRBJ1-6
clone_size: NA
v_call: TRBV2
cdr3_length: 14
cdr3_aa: CASSGRDGYSPLHF
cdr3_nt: TGTGCCAGCAGTGGCAGGGATGGTTATTCACCCCTCCACTTT

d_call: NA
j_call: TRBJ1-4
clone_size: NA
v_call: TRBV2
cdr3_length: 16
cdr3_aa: CASSEGTPAANEKLFF
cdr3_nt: TGTGCCAGCAGTGAAGGGACACCAGCCGCTAATGAAAAACTGTTTTTT